Sequencing of this T cell receptor (beta chain) was carried out in a study of early T cells in non-severe SARS-CoV-2 infection. The overall study: The input, bulk RNA from unsorted whole blood, was sequenced, and chains were unpaired. The study's findings and limits: Matching with VDJdb favored anti-spike CD8 responses (missing private and CD4 specificities).

Germline CDR1 LGHNA, CDR2 YSLEER. V lost 1 base, J lost 6 bases, and 10 bases lay in between. The CDR3 consists of 13 residues. Tagging with unique molecular identifiers was applied to individual cDNA molecules. MiXCR, applied by TCRdb to the 5' RACE reads, yields one record per CDR3 protein. Seen here are tens of thousands of distinct CDR3 sequences, 20% to 25% observed once, and the top ten hold 4.5% to 5%. This clonotype was observed a handful of times. The antigen is not known. The sequenced sample was whole blood, obtained at baseline. The clonotype was recovered from an adult who was a healthcare worker with PCR-confirmed SARS-CoV-2 infection or an uninfected control (not recorded which). The rearrangement uses TRBV4-3 and TRBJ2-7, with a tentative D call TRBD1 (6 bases). The CDR3 nucleotides are TGCGCCAGCAGCCAAGTAAGGGACACCGAGCAGTACTTC. As protein: CASSQVRDTEQYF.